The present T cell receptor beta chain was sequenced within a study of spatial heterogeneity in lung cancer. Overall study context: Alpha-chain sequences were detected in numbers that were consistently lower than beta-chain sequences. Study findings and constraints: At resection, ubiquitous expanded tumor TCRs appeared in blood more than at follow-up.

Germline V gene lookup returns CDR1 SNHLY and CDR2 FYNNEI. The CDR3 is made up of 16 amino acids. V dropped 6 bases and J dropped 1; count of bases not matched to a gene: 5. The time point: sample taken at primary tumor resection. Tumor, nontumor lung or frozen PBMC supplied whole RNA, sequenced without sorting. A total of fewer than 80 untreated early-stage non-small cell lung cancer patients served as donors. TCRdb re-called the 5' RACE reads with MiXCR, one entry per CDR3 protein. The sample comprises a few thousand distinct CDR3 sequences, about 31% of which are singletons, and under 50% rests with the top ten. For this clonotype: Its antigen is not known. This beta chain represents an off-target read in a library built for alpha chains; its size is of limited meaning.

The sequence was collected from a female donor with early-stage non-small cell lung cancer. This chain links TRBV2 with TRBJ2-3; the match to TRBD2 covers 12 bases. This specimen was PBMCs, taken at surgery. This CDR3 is CASSDRLAGGTDTQYF. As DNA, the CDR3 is TGTGCCAGCAGCGATAGACTAGCGGGGGGCACAGATACGCAGTATTTT.